Below, 10 T cell receptor beta chains from the same sample are listed, as sequenced in a study of T cells in Graves' hyperthyroidism and ophthalmopathy. The CDR3 regions of TCR beta were amplified from RNA transcripts. During a first-round RT-PCR of the TCR CDR3, the HTBI primer set was used. TCRdb reanalysed the multiplex PCR reads using MiXCR and keeps one entry per CDR3 protein. Of about 710,000 distinct CDR3 sequences in the sample, over 15% were seen once. What was sequenced was blood. Receptors were obtained from a man aged 18 to 30 with Graves' hyperthyroidism.

This clonotype was observed many times. The rearrangement links TRBV30 to TRBJ2-7; D is uncertain. Per the germline V gene, CDR1 is GTSNPN and CDR2 is SVGIG (reference sequence). CDR3 length equals 15 residues. Trimming cost V 3 bases and J 4 bases, with 19 bases left between them. This chain's CDR3 is CAWRSRRPLGYEQYF. CDR3 nucleotides: TGTGCCTGGAGGAGTAGAAGGCCTTTGGGTTACGAGCAGTACTTC.

This clonotype appeared many times. In nucleotides, the CDR3 is TGTGCCAGCAGTTACCCTTTAGCGGGAGGGAGAGACGGGGAGCTGTTTTTT. Protein: CASSYPLAGGRDGELFF. V gene TRBV28 combines with J gene TRBJ2-2, with 11 bases identical to TRBD2. The CDR3 spans 17 residues. J lost 7 bases, V lost 4 bases, and 11 bases had no gene match. Germline assignment: CDR1 MDHEN and CDR2 SYDVKM.

The chain has TRBV20-1 and TRBJ1-1; 9 positions match TRBD1. Germline assignment: CDR1 DFQATT and CDR2 SNEGSKA (reference sequence). The CDR3 consists of 14 residues. J gave up 5 bases and V 5 bases, and 9 bases lay outside the gene matches. CDR3 residues: CSALDRGMGTEAFF. CDR3 DNA: TGCAGTGCTCTCGACAGGGGGATGGGAACTGAAGCTTTCTTT.

This chain connects TRBV29-1 to TRBJ2-1, with 8 nucleotides matching TRBD2. The germline CDR1 and CDR2 sequences are SQVTM and ANQGSEA. This CDR3 has 13 residues. V shed 4 bases, J shed 6 bases, and the junction held 5 bases outside the gene matches. This chain's CDR3 is CSVVSLAGNEQFF. DNA for the CDR3: TGCAGCGTTGTTTCCCTAGCGGGCAATGAGCAGTTCTTC.

The V gene is TRBV19, the J gene TRBJ1-5; maybe TRBD1 (6 bases). CDR3 length: 15 amino acids. Germline V lookup: CDR1 LNHDA, CDR2 SQIVND (reference sequence). V lost 8 bases and J 2 bases, leaving 16 bases between the germline ends. CDR3 region: CASPWAQGGNQPQHF. For the CDR3, the DNA is TGTGCCAGTCCTTGGGCACAGGGAGGCAATCAGCCCCAGCATTTT.

This clonotype occurred a few times. This chain joins TRBV12-5 and TRBJ2-1; 10 positions match TRBD1. V trimming: 5 bases; J trimming: 8 bases; junction bases outside the gene matches: 6. This CDR3 is 14 amino acids long. CDR1 and CDR2 from the germline V gene are LGHNT and FRNRAP. The CDR3 nucleotides are TGTGCTAGTGGTCCGGGACAGGGGTCGGATGAGCAGTTCTTC. As protein: CASGPGQGSDEQFF.

This clonotype was picked up a small number of times. The chain recombines TRBV2 with TRBJ2-1; D call uncertain. V lost 6 bases, J lost 6 bases, and 9 bases lay in between. Germline values: CDR1 SNHLY, CDR2 FYNNEI. This CDR3 spans 12 amino acids. The CDR3 DNA follows: TGTGCCAGCAGGAAGGACGGCAATGAGCAGTTCTTC. Its protein is CASRKDGNEQFF.

In regard to this clonotype: A much larger clone lies one base from this, so it may be a read error. The CDR3, as DNA: TGTGCCAGCAGTTACTACCAGACCACAGATACGCGGTATTTT. It yields the protein CASSYYQTTDTRYF. This chain connects TRBV6-5 to TRBJ2-3; D is unresolved. Germline loops: CDR1 MNHEY, CDR2 SVGAGI. The CDR3 has 14 amino acids.

This clonotype was seen only a few times. The chain combines TRBV7-9 with TRBJ1-2; no definite D call. The V and J ends lost 4 bases and 8 bases respectively, with 11 bases between them. CDR1 is SEHNR and CDR2 is FQNEAQ in the germline V gene (reference sequence). The CDR3 extends over 12 amino acids. The CDR3 region is CASSSDHHGYTF. The CDR3 region has the DNA TGTGCCAGCAGCTCCGACCACCACGGCTACACCTTC.

The chain employs TRBV27 and TRBJ2-5; D may be TRBD2 (5 bases). Germline values: CDR1 MNHEY, CDR2 SMNVEV (reference sequence). Trimming took 6 bases from V and 4 from J, leaving 15 bases between them. This CDR3 is 14 amino acids long. The chain's CDR3 is CASRNVMAGETQYF. In DNA form, the CDR3 reads TGTGCCAGCAGGAATGTGATGGCGGGAGAGACCCAGTACTTC.